These 11 T cell receptor beta chains were all obtained from the same sample, sequenced in a study of vaccination and CD4 T cells after COVID-19. The Oncomine TCR Beta short-read assay sequenced DNA from cultured CD4+ T cells. Via MiXCR, TCRdb re-called the PCR reads, giving one row per CDR3 protein. The sample has more than 15,000 distinct CDR3 sequences; around 50% are singletons. Time point noted: late sampling 161 to 241 days after vaccination in a few convalescent patients. The sample's treatment: roughly 10-day PBMC culture with coronavirus spike peptide pools or control peptides (ViraFEST assay). Their antigen targets remain unknown. Sequences were derived from CD4+ T cells from blood, cultured in vitro, sampled about 7 months after SARS-CoV-2 vaccination. The source is a human donor who had recovered from COVID-19.

The J gene is TRBJ2-6, the V gene TRBV4-1; 7 nucleotides align to TRBD1. V shed 6 bases, J shed 2 bases, and the junction held 4 bases outside the gene matches. CDR3 length: 15 amino acids. Germline CDR1 is MGHRA and CDR2 is YSYEKL. The DNA for the CDR3 is TGCGCCAGCAGACCTACAGGGGCTGGGGCCAACGTCCTGACTTTC. It translates to CASRPTGAGANVLTF.

This clonotype was seen only a few times. J is TRBJ2-7 and V is TRBV7-8; D is perhaps TRBD1 (6 bases). The CDR3 covers 15 residues. CDR1 and CDR2 from the germline V gene are SGHVS and FQNEAQ. Trimming stripped 5 bases from V and 2 bases from J, with 16 bases between. In nucleotides, the CDR3 is TGTGCCAGCAGCGCGGCAGGGGTTGGGGCCTACGAGCAGTACTTC. It translates to CASSAAGVGAYEQYF.

V usage is TRBV5-6 and J usage is TRBJ1-2, with TRBD1 as a possible D gene (5 bases). The CDR3 is 13 amino acids. Looked up from germline, CDR1 is SGHDT and CDR2 is YYEEEE. Trimming cost V 0 bases and J 8 bases, with 11 bases left between them. The CDR3 loop is CASSLGAGRGYTF. As DNA, the CDR3 is TGTGCCAGCAGCTTGGGGGCAGGGAGAGGCTACACCTTC.

This clonotype has just one count. The chain uses TRBV7-2 and TRBJ2-6, with D uncertain. V dropped 1 base and J dropped 0 bases, with 7 bases sitting between them. CDR1 and CDR2 from the germline V gene are SGHTA and FQGNSA. This CDR3 has 16 amino acids. CDR3 amino acids: CASSLGRLSGANVLTF. Here the CDR3 DNA reads TGTGCCAGCAGCTTAGGCCGGCTCTCTGGGGCCAACGTCCTGACTTTC.

The chain employs TRBV10-1 and TRBJ2-5; 7 bases are shared with TRBD2. The CDR3 totals 14 residues. Germline V gene data show CDR1 as WNHNN and CDR2 as SYGVQD (reference sequence). With V trimmed by 0 bases and J by 5 bases, 3 bases remained unmatched. The CDR3 region is CASSESIGGETQYF. The DNA for the CDR3 is TGCGCCAGCAGTGAGTCGATCGGGGGGGAGACCCAGTACTTC.

The chain couples TRBV5-1 to TRBJ2-5, with TRBD1 identical over 8 bases. This CDR3 comprises 14 residues. Losses at the gene ends were 2 bases for V and 5 bases for J; bases not matched to a gene: 5. Germline V gene lookup returns CDR1 SGHRS and CDR2 YFSETQ. For the CDR3, the DNA is TGCGCCAGCAGCTTAACCCAGGGGGCGGAGACCCAGTACTTC. Protein sequence: CASSLTQGAETQYF.

This clonotype was seen once. The chain couples TRBV6-2 or TRBV6-3 to TRBJ2-5, with no clear D. V was clipped by 6 bases and J by 5 bases, with 19 bases between them. The germline CDR1 and CDR2 sequences are MNHEY and SVGEGT. This CDR3 is built from 15 residues. The CDR3 nucleotides read TGTGCCAGCAGCGACCCATCCCAAGGGCGTGAGACCCAGTACTTC. Translating gives CASSDPSQGRETQYF.

This clonotype was seen a few times. The V and J genes are TRBV7-2 and TRBJ2-2; 7 bases fit TRBD1. This CDR3 has 15 amino acids. The V gene end was trimmed by 5 bases and the J gene end by 5 bases; junction bases not matched to a gene: 8. Looked up from germline, CDR1 is SGHTA and CDR2 is FQGNSA. CDR3 amino acids: CASSRSHRGTGELFF. CDR3 sequence (DNA): TGTGCCAGCAGCCGATCCCACAGGGGTACCGGGGAGCTGTTTTTT. Using reference TRBV7-2 and TRBJ2-2 for the parts outside the CDR3, the full variable domain is GAGVSQSPSNKVTEKGKDVELRCDPISGHTALYWYRQSLGQGLEFLIYFQGNSAPDKSGLPSDRFSAERTGGSVSTLTIQRTQQEDSAVYLCASSRSHRGTGELFFGEGSRLTVL.

The chain joins TRBV7-2 to TRBJ1-2; TRBD1 aligns across 8 bases. Germline trimming cut 4 bases from V and 5 bases from J; bases unmatched to any gene: 12. This CDR3 spans 16 amino acids. The germline V gene encodes CDR1 SGHTA and CDR2 FQGNSA. The CDR3 protein is CASSSKGQGLRYGYTF. CDR3 DNA sequence: TGTGCCAGCAGCTCGAAAGGACAGGGACTTAGGTATGGCTACACCTTC.

This clonotype was seen a few times. The genes are TRBV6-1 and TRBJ1-2, with 7 nucleotides matching TRBD1. The CDR3 contains 14 residues. With V trimmed by 7 bases and J by 3 bases, 8 bases remained unmatched. Germline V gene data show CDR1 as MNHNS and CDR2 as SASEGT. The CDR3 DNA is TGTGCCAGCAACATACAGGGGAGAGACTATGGCTACACCTTC. Translating gives CASNIQGRDYGYTF.

The sample holds a few counts of this clonotype. V is TRBV20-1 and J is TRBJ2-3; weak D call: TRBD2 (6 bases). The CDR3 covers 17 residues. Trimming took 3 bases from V and 0 from J, leaving 19 bases between them. The germline gives CDR1 DFQATT, CDR2 SNEGSKA (reference sequence). CDR3: CSARDPGTRRSTDTQYF. CDR3 coding DNA: TGCAGTGCTAGGGATCCCGGGACTCGCAGGAGCACAGATACGCAGTATTTT.